The sequence of this T cell receptor (beta chain) was determined in a study of blood T cell repertoires in COVID-19. Study-wide background: Nucleic acid was either cDNA or gDNA, and it came from T cells, B-cell-depleted T cells, or PBMCs.

Recruits, aged roughly 18 to 95 years, lived in 25 or so US areas. Per the original methods: Amplifying reference gene primers gave estimates of nucleated cell counts. Using immunoSEQ multiplex PCR, the repertoire was profiled, and TCRdb retains in-frame clones only, with some absent. V and J calls and clone size are given by that table; D and trimming were obtained from the DNA. The sample yields around 300,000 clones, around 90% seen once. The CDR3 has 16 residues. After removal of 5 bases from V and 0 bases from J, the junction contained 5 bases not matched to a gene. The V gene's germline CDR1 is SEHNR and CDR2 FQNEAQ (reference sequence).

Sample: PBMCs or T cells enriched from blood (not recorded which). The genes are TRBV7-9 and TRBJ2-1, with 9 bases fitting TRBD2. The receptor was isolated from a woman under 30 with acute COVID-19. CDR3 bases: TGTGCCAGCAGCGTTCTAGCGGGACTCTCCTACAATGAGCAGTTCTTC. Translation: CASSVLAGLSYNEQFF.